A selection of T cell receptor beta chains follows, all from one sample in a study of T cells after yellow fever vaccination. MiXCR was run by TCRdb on the 5' RACE reads, yielding one entry per CDR3 protein. The data contain 500,000 to 650,000 distinct CDR3 sequences, about a sixth of them singletons. The source was PBMCs, collected 5 to 6 days after the first yellow fever vaccination. The receptor set was obtained from a man younger than 30 who received the YFV17D yellow fever vaccine. Each CDR3 is given without its conserved first and last residue.

SARDPGTGIRGSNQPQH	TRBV20-1	TRBJ1-5
ASSSGQGTNIQY	TRBV5-1	TRBJ2-4
ASSLARTIDEQF	TRBV5-1	TRBJ2-1
ASGGAGEKLF	TRBV27	TRBJ1-4
ASSLLGQGRNQPQH	TRBV28	TRBJ1-5
ASNLSGGGWNQETQY	TRBV7-2	TRBJ2-5
ASSPGAGSSGNTIY	TRBV6-1	TRBJ1-3
AISLLSRGLIRTDTQY	TRBV10-3	TRBJ2-3
ASSRGPLQAETSPLH	TRBV7-2	TRBJ1-6
SANSENTDTQY	TRBV20-1	TRBJ2-3